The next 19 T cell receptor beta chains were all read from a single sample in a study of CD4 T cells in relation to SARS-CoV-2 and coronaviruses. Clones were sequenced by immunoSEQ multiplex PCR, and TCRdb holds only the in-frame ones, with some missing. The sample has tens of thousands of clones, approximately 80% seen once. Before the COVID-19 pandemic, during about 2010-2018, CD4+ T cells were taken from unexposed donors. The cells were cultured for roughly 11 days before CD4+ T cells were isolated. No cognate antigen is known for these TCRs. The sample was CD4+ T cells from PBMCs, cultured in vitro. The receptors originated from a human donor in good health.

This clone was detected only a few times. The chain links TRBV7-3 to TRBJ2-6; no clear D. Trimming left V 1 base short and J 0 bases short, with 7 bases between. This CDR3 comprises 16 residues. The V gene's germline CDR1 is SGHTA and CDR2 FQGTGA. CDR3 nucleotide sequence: TGTGCCAGCAGCTTAAATACCGGCTCTGGGGCCAACGTCCTGACTTTC. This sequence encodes CASSLNTGSGANVLTF.

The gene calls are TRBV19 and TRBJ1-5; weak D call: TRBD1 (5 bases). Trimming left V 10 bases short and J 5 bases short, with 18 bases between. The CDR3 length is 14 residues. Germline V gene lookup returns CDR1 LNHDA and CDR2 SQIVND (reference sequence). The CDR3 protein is CATSTWRGDQPQHF. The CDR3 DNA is TGTGCCACCAGTACCTGGCGGGGGGATCAGCCCCAGCATTTT. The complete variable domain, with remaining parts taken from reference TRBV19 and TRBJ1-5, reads DGGITQSPKYLFRKEGQNVTLSCEQNLNHDAMYWYRQDPGQGLRLIYYSQIVNDFQKGDIAEGYSVSREKKESFPLTVTSAQKNPTAFYLCATSTWRGDQPQHFGDGTRLSIL.

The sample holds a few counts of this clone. CDR3 coding DNA: TGTGCCAGCAGCCTCGGGGGGAACACTGAAGCTTTCTTT. The encoded protein is CASSLGGNTEAFF. V is TRBV5-4 and J is TRBJ1-1, with a weak D call TRBD1 (5 bases). Germline V gene sequence: CDR1 SGHNT, CDR2 YYREEE (reference sequence). The CDR3 loop spans 13 amino acids. The V end was cut by 4 bases, the J end by 1 base, with 8 bases between.

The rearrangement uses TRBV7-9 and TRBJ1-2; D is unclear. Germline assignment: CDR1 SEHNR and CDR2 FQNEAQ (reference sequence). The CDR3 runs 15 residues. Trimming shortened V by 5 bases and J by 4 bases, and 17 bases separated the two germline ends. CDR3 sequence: CASSKGWEEGYGYTF. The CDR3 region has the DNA TGTGCCAGCAGCAAAGGTTGGGAGGAAGGCTATGGCTACACCTTC.

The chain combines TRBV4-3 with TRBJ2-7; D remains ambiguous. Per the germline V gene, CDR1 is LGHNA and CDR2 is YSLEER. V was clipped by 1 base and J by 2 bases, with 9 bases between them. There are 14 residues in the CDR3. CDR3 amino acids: CASSQGVGTYEQYF. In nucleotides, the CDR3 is TGCGCCAGCAGCCAAGGGGTAGGGACCTACGAGCAGTACTTC.

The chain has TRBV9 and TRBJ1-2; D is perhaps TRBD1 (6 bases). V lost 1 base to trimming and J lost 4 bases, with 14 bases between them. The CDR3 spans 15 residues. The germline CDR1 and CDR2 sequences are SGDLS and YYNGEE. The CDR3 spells CASSVSPGATYGYTF. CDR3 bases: TGTGCCAGCAGCGTATCACCAGGGGCTACCTATGGCTACACCTTC.

The CDR3 spells CASSFFSAEAFF. The CDR3, as DNA: TGTGCCAGCAGTTTTTTCTCCGCTGAAGCTTTCTTT. This sequence joins TRBV12-3 or TRBV12-4 and TRBJ1-1; no firm D call. V lost 3 bases to trimming and J lost 6 bases, with 8 bases between them. This CDR3 contains 12 residues.

The CDR3 DNA reads TGCGCCAGCAGTGAGGGTGGGGGATCGTACGAGCAGTACTTC. Protein sequence: CASSEGGGSYEQYF. J is TRBJ2-7 and V is TRBV10-1; D assignment may be TRBD1 or TRBD2 (5 bases each). This CDR3 region has 14 residues. Trimming removed 2 bases at V and 4 bases at J, with 12 bases between. The germline CDR1 and CDR2 sequences are WNHNN and SYGVQD (reference sequence).

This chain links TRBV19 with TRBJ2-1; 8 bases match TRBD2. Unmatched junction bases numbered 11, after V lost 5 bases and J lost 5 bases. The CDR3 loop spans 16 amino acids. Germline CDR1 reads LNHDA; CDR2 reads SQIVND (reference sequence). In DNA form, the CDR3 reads TGTGCCAGTAGTCCTCAGTCGGGGGGGGGAAACAATGAGCAGTTCTTC. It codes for CASSPQSGGGNNEQFF.

CDR3 coding DNA: TGCAGCGTTGAGGGCCGCGGTTCCTATTACAATGAGCAGTTCTTC. This gives the protein CSVEGRGSYYNEQFF. This chain links TRBV29-1 with TRBJ2-1; no firm D call. The V end was cut by 3 bases, the J end by 4 bases, with 16 bases between. The V gene's germline CDR1 is SQVTM and CDR2 ANQGSEA. The CDR3 is 15 residues long.

The CDR3 DNA reads as TGTGCCAGCAGTGAAAGAGCCGGGACAGGATATTCCTACGAGCAGTACTTC. Translation: CASSERAGTGYSYEQYF. This chain connects TRBV25-1 to TRBJ2-7; 8 nucleotides align to TRBD1. Trimming removed 2 bases from V and 1 base from J; junction bases left unmatched: 10. Germline CDR1 reads MGHDK; CDR2 reads SYGVNS. There are 17 residues in the CDR3.

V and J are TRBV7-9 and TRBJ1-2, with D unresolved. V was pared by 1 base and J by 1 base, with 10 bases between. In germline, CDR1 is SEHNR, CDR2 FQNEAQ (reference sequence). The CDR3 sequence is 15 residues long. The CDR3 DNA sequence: TGTGCCAGCAGCTTAGAAGGCAGAGTTAACTATGGCTACACCTTC. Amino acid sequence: CASSLEGRVNYGYTF.

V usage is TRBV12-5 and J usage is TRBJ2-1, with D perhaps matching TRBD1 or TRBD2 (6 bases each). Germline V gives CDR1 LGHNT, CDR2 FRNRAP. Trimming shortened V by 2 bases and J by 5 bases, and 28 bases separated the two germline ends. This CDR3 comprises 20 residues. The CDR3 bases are TGTGCTAGTGGTTTGCCCCCCTCTTTGGTGGGGGGCGCCCTCGACAATGAGCAGTTCTTC. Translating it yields CASGLPPSLVGGALDNEQFF.

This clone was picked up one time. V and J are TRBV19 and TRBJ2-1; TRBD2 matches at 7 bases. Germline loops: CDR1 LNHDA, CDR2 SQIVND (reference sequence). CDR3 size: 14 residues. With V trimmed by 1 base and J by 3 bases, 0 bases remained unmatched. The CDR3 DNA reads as TGTGCCAGTAGTATAGGGGGGGGCTACAATGAGCAGTTCTTC. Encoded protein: CASSIGGGYNEQFF.

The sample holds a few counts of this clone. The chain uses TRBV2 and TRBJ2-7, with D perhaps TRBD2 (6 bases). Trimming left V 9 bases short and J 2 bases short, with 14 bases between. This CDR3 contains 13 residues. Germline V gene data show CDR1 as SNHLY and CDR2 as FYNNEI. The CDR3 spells CASTRERAYEQYF. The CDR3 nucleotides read TGTGCCAGTACCCGGGAGAGAGCCTACGAGCAGTACTTC.

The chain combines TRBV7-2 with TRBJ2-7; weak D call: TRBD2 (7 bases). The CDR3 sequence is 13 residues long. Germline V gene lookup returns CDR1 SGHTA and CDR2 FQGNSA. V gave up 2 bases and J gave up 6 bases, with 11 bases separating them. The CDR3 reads CASSLRGASEQYF. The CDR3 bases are TGTGCCAGCAGCTTACGGGGGGCCTCCGAGCAGTACTTC.

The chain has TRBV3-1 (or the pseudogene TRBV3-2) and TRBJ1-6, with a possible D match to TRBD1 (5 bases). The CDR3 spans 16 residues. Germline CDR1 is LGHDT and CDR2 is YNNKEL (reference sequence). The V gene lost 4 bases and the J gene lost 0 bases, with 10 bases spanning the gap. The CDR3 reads CASSRDGSSYNSPLHF. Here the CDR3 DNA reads TGTGCCAGCAGCCGGGACGGGAGCTCCTATAATTCACCCCTCCACTTT.

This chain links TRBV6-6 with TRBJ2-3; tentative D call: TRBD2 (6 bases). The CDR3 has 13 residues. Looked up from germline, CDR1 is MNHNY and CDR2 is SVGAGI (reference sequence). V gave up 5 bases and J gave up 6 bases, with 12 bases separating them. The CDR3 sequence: CASSPGVADTQYF. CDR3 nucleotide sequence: TGTGCCAGCAGTCCGGGGGTTGCGGATACGCAGTATTTT.

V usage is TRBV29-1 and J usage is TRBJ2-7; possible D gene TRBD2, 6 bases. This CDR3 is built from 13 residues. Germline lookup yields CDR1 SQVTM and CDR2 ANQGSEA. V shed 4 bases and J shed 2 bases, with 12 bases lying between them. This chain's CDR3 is CSVGTTLTYEQYF. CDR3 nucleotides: TGCAGCGTTGGGACTACCTTAACCTACGAGCAGTACTTC.